These 26 T cell receptor beta chains came from one sample sequenced in a study of T-cell memory formation after mild COVID-19. TCRdb passed the 5' RACE reads through MiXCR, listing each CDR3 protein once. The data contain approximately 100,000 distinct CDR3 sequences, 8.5% to 14% of them singletons. Material for sequencing was PBMCs or a T cell subset sorted from them (not recorded which). These receptors originate from a man in his late teens or twenties who had mild COVID-19 (a few samples of this study predate the infection). Cell type and time point are not known.

CDR3 DNA: TGTGCCAGCAGTACGCGCTGGGGCAGCACCTACGAGCAGTACTTC. Translation: CASSTRWGSTYEQYF. The V and J genes are TRBV6-2 or TRBV6-3 and TRBJ2-7; TRBD1 might be the D (5 bases). This CDR3 spans 15 amino acids. With 5 bases removed from V and 2 bases from J, the gap between germline ends came to 16 bases. The germline V gene has CDR1 MNHEY and CDR2 SVGEGT.

The V gene is TRBV12-3 or TRBV12-4, the J gene TRBJ1-2, with D possibly being TRBD1 (6 bases). Trimming shortened V by 3 bases and J by 4 bases, and 18 bases separated the two germline ends. The CDR3 contains 16 residues. The CDR3, as DNA: TGTGCCAGCAGTTTTCTCCGTACAGGGCCCCCCTATGGCTACACCTTC. Protein sequence: CASSFLRTGPPYGYTF.

There are a few counts of this clonotype. The chain uses TRBV7-9 and TRBJ1-1, with 8 bases matching TRBD1. Germline CDR1 is SEHNR and CDR2 is FQNEAQ (reference sequence). The junction had 5 bases not matched to a gene; V was cut back by 0 bases and J by 5 bases. This CDR3 region has 15 residues. The CDR3 region has the DNA TGTGCCAGCAGCTTAGCGCAGGGGGCGAGGACTGAAGCTTTCTTT. This translates into CASSLAQGARTEAFF.

This sequence joins TRBV6-5 and TRBJ2-7; no definite D call. The germline gives CDR1 MNHEY, CDR2 SVGAGI. The CDR3 covers 15 residues. Deletions cut 5 bases from V and 5 bases from J, with 19 bases between. CDR3 region: CASSTSYALPNEQYF. For the CDR3, the DNA is TGTGCCAGCAGTACGTCATATGCGCTGCCTAACGAGCAGTACTTC.

This clonotype came up a few times. V and J are TRBV20-1 and TRBJ2-2; 9 nucleotides align to TRBD2. Germline CDR1 DFQATT, CDR2 SNEGSKA (reference sequence). This CDR3 is 17 amino acids long. Trimming cost V 0 bases and J 2 bases; bases outside gene matches: 7. CDR3: CSARDLRGGSNTGELFF. Written as DNA, the CDR3 is TGCAGTGCTAGAGATTTGCGGGGGGGCTCTAACACCGGGGAGCTGTTTTTT.

This clonotype occurred a few times. The chain combines TRBV7-9 with TRBJ2-3; 9 bases match TRBD2. Germline CDR1 reads SEHNR; CDR2 reads FQNEAQ (reference sequence). V gave up 4 bases and J gave up 2 bases; unmatched junction bases: 10. The CDR3 runs 17 residues. In nucleotides, the CDR3 is TGTGCCAGCAGCTCCGGTCTTAGCGGGGGATACACAGATACGCAGTATTTT. This encodes CASSSGLSGGYTDTQYF.

The chain couples TRBV10-3 to TRBJ1-2; 8 positions agree with TRBD1. With 4 bases clipped from V and 2 bases from J, the junction kept 6 bases outside the gene matches. The germline gives CDR1 ENHRY, CDR2 SYGVKD. This CDR3 has 15 residues. The CDR3 bases are TGTGCCATCAGTGGGGGGGACAGGAGCAACTATGGCTACACCTTC. This sequence encodes CAISGGDRSNYGYTF.

This clonotype has more than one count but fewer than ten. The chain joins TRBV29-1 to TRBJ1-4, with no clear D. The CDR3 has 13 residues. Trimming took off 7 bases at V and 0 bases at J, with 9 bases between the two ends. The V gene's germline CDR1 is SQVTM and CDR2 ANQGSEA. The chain's CDR3 is CSAVVTTNEKLFF. For the CDR3, the DNA is TGCAGCGCCGTCGTCACAACTAATGAAAAACTGTTTTTT.

This clonotype was observed a handful of times. J is TRBJ1-1 and V is TRBV7-3; D call uncertain. The germline V gene encodes CDR1 SGHTA and CDR2 FQGTGA. The V gene lost 5 bases and the J gene lost 7 bases, with 17 bases spanning the gap. CDR3 length equals 14 residues. The chain's CDR3 is CASSPDPRAFEAFF. CDR3 nucleotides: TGTGCCAGCAGCCCCGACCCCCGAGCTTTTGAAGCTTTCTTT.

A few counts support this clonotype. The J gene is TRBJ1-2, the V gene TRBV27; 7 nucleotides line up with TRBD1. The CDR3 has 14 residues. Germline V gene data show CDR1 as MNHEY and CDR2 as SMNVEV (reference sequence). V trimming: 5 bases; J trimming: 0 bases; junction bases outside the gene matches: 3. The CDR3, as DNA: TGTGCCAGCAGTGACAGGGCACCTAACTATGGCTACACCTTC. Translating it yields CASSDRAPNYGYTF.

In its sample, this clonotype was seen a few times. The CDR3 sequence: CASTSQGVNTEAFF. CDR3 in DNA: TGTGCCAGCACATCGCAGGGAGTGAACACTGAAGCTTTCTTT. The chain links TRBV27 to TRBJ1-1; weak D call: TRBD1 (5 bases). Trimming left V 7 bases short and J 0 bases short, with 12 bases between. Germline V gene lookup returns CDR1 MNHEY and CDR2 SMNVEV (reference sequence). The CDR3 is made up of 14 amino acids.

V usage is TRBV7-2 and J usage is TRBJ1-1; D is possibly TRBD1 (5 bases). Germline V gene sequence: CDR1 SGHTA, CDR2 FQGNSA. The CDR3 runs 13 residues. V was clipped by 3 bases and J by 4 bases, with 9 bases between them. This CDR3 is CASSLGRATEAFF. In nucleotides, the CDR3 is TGTGCCAGCAGCTTGGGCAGGGCCACTGAAGCTTTCTTT.

The chain combines TRBV7-2 with TRBJ2-7; D uncertain. Germline-derived CDR1 and CDR2 are SGHTA and FQGNSA. V lost 5 bases and J lost 2, with 13 bases in between. The CDR3 has 14 residues. This CDR3 is CASSPTPGTYEQYF. Here the CDR3 DNA reads TGTGCCAGCAGCCCCACCCCGGGTACCTACGAGCAGTACTTC.

This clonotype was seen more than once but under ten times. The V call is TRBV6-5, the J call TRBJ1-1; tentatively, D is TRBD1 (6 bases). V was clipped by 2 bases and J by 4 bases, with 20 bases between them. The length of the CDR3 is 17 residues. Germline V gene lookup returns CDR1 MNHEY and CDR2 SVGAGI. DNA for the CDR3: TGTGCCAGCAGTTACGCAGGGCGAGGGGGGGGGCCCACTGAAGCTTTCTTT. Translated, it gives CASSYAGRGGGPTEAFF.

This clonotype was seen a few times. V usage is TRBV2 and J usage is TRBJ1-6, with D uncertain. Trimming took off 7 bases at V and 8 bases at J, with 15 bases between the two ends. Germline V gives CDR1 SNHLY, CDR2 FYNNEI. CDR3 length equals 14 residues. The CDR3 here is CASNFRSGDSPLHF. As DNA, the CDR3 is TGTGCCAGCAATTTTAGGTCAGGCGATTCACCCCTCCACTTT.

This sequence joins TRBV29-1 and TRBJ1-1; D is unresolved. Germline V CDR1 and CDR2: SQVTM, ANQGSEA. The V end lost 7 bases, the J end lost 3 bases, and 9 bases lay between the germline ends. The CDR3 extends over 11 amino acids. The DNA for the CDR3 is TGCAGCGCCCGGAAGGACACTGAAGCTTTCTTT. It codes for CSARKDTEAFF.

Only a few counts were recorded for this clonotype. The gene calls are TRBV7-9 and TRBJ1-4; D is ambiguous. CDR3 length equals 14 residues. V lost 3 bases and J lost 6, with 11 bases in between. In germline, CDR1 is SEHNR, CDR2 FQNEAQ (reference sequence). CDR3 nucleotide sequence: TGTGCCAGCAGCTTTTCTGGACTCTATGAAAAACTGTTTTTT. Translated: CASSFSGLYEKLFF.

This clonotype was counted only a few times. The J gene is TRBJ1-6, the V gene TRBV7-3, with 7 bases lining up with TRBD1. The V segment lost 6 bases and the J segment 5 bases; nucleotides outside the gene matches: 10. Per the germline V gene, CDR1 is SGHTA and CDR2 is FQGTGA. The CDR3 loop spans 16 amino acids. CDR3 nucleotide sequence: TGTGCCAGCAGTCTGAATCCGGACAGGCATAATTCACCCCTCCACTTT. It translates to CASSLNPDRHNSPLHF.

This clonotype was seen ten or more times. The chain recombines TRBV7-9 with TRBJ2-7; 8 positions agree with TRBD1. Germline CDR1 is SEHNR and CDR2 is FQNEAQ (reference sequence). Losses at the gene ends were 4 bases for V and 6 bases for J; bases not matched to a gene: 2. The CDR3 contains 12 residues. The CDR3 region has the DNA TGTGCCAGCAGCTGGACAGGGAGCGAGCAGTACGTC. It yields the protein CASSWTGSEQYV.

This clonotype was counted only a few times. The genes are TRBV11-2 and TRBJ1-4, with TRBD1 identical over 10 bases. The germline V gene encodes CDR1 SGHAT and CDR2 FQNNGV. V shed 4 bases, J shed 8 bases, and the junction held 10 bases outside the gene matches. The CDR3 consists of 16 residues. Here the CDR3 DNA reads TGTGCCAGCAGCTCACCGGTAGGGACAGGGGAAGAAAAACTGTTTTTT. The encoded protein is CASSSPVGTGEEKLFF.

In this sample, this clonotype turned up a few times. V gene TRBV4-1 combines with J gene TRBJ2-2; 9 bases are a match to TRBD1. The germline CDR1 and CDR2 sequences are MGHRA and YSYEKL. J was trimmed by 6 bases and V by 3 bases; bases with no gene match: 2. This CDR3 is built from 14 residues. DNA of the CDR3: TGCGCCAGCAGCCAGGGACAGGGTCCCGGGGAGCTGTTTTTT. Protein product: CASSQGQGPGELFF.

This sequence joins TRBV12-3 or TRBV12-4 and TRBJ2-7; TRBD1 matches 8 bases. This CDR3 contains 15 residues. The V gene end was trimmed by 1 base and the J gene end by 4 bases; junction bases not matched to a gene: 6. This chain's CDR3 is CASSLEAGGIYEQYF. The CDR3, as DNA: TGTGCCAGCAGTTTAGAAGCAGGGGGCATTTACGAGCAGTACTTC.

This clonotype was observed a few times. The chain combines TRBV7-9 with TRBJ2-2; TRBD1 agrees at 8 bases. Trimming took 6 bases from V and 1 from J; bases not matched to a gene: 4. This CDR3 is built from 15 residues. The germline gives CDR1 SEHNR, CDR2 FQNEAQ (reference sequence). CDR3 DNA sequence: TGTGCCAGCAGAGCCGGACAGGGGAACACCGGGGAGCTGTTTTTT. Protein: CASRAGQGNTGELFF.

This chain uses TRBV4-3 with TRBJ1-2; possibly TRBD1 for D (6 bases). Trimming removed 0 bases from V and 7 bases from J, with 15 bases in between. The CDR3 sequence is 15 residues long. The germline gives CDR1 LGHNA, CDR2 YSLEER. The CDR3 loop is CASSQEGGRGLGYTF. The CDR3 nucleotides are TGCGCCAGCAGCCAAGAGGGGGGCAGGGGTCTTGGCTACACCTTC.

This clonotype has a count of ten or more. This chain uses TRBV14 with TRBJ2-7; possible D gene TRBD1, 6 bases. Germline CDR1 reads SGHDN; CDR2 reads FVKESK. The V end lost 1 base, the J end lost 4 bases, and 11 bases lay between the germline ends. The CDR3 is 14 amino acids. The CDR3 is CASSQAGDGYEQYV. The CDR3 nucleotides read TGTGCCAGCAGCCAAGCAGGGGATGGGTACGAGCAGTACGTC.

This clonotype was detected a few times. The chain carries TRBV10-3 and TRBJ2-7; D possibly uses TRBD1 or TRBD2 (5 bases each). CDR3 size: 14 residues. V was shortened by 3 bases and J by 7 bases, with 16 bases between the two germline ends. Germline CDR1 ENHRY, CDR2 SYGVKD. CDR3 protein: CAISDPGTLREQYF. DNA for the CDR3: TGTGCCATCAGTGACCCCGGGACCTTGAGGGAGCAGTACTTC.